This TCR beta chain was found in a study of cytomegalovirus exposure and HLA in healthy donors (dated by TCRdb to about 2017). General notes on the study: An earlier analysis of fewer than 750 of the donors reported 276 Gb of sequence data and 117 million unique TCR beta sequences obtained from some 200 million T cells. Along with the approximately 650-subject first cohort, a separate validation cohort of about 110 different subjects was used. A later genetic analysis used genome-wide SNP genotypes for 398 of the 666 donors, treating that subset as a discovery cohort. To predict cytomegalovirus infection status, the study brought together high-throughput TCR immunosequencing, statistical association of individual TCRs with disease status, and machine learning. The study used immunosequencing to profile the T cell repertoires of more than 650 subjects and linked those repertoires to cytomegalovirus serostatus. Donor age, sex, ethnicity and CMV serostatus were collected together with the repertoire data. The study was designed to test whether signatures of past pathogen exposure could be identified by cataloging public T cell receptors. To decide whether each TCR beta V gene segment behaved as functional or pseudogenic, an earlier analysis of some 600 of the donors relied on high-throughput TCR beta sequencing. The number of donors typed differed by locus, with roughly 629-640 for A, B, C, DRB1 and DQB1, roughly 520 for DQA1, 606 for DPA1, and approximately 470 for DPB1. Roughly 300 gigabases of sequencing data and around 85 million unique TCR sequences made up an early release that covered fewer than 650 HLA-typed donors. Because of strong linkage in the cohort, roughly 5 DR-DQ haplotypes were treated as single units for association and clustering. Of the roughly 400 genotyped donors, about 80% fell in the genetic ancestry cluster associated with self-reported Caucasian donors. The later analysis used no new phenotypic data to find candidate immune exposures, relying instead on TCR beta sequences and their occurrence across donors. HLA typing covered class I and class II loci at four-digit resolution. Every repertoire in the discovery cohort had been generated on one and the same sequencing platform. On average, roughly 250,000 unique TCR beta nucleotide sequences were sequenced per donor among a few hundred genotyped donors of the cohort, with 15% to 20% of those sequences being non-productive. A later analysis re-analyzed previously published TCR beta repertoires from roughly 600 donors and added high-resolution HLA genotyping to study TCR occurrence patterns. Results the study describes overall, beyond this receptor: Because counts were too low, roughly 17 rarely observed V segments, including chromosome 9 orphons, were left out of the earlier analysis of 587 of the donors. According to a later analysis, most CMV-associated TCR beta chains appeared to be HLA-restricted, and the HLA associations seemed to be driven largely by CMV exposure. The classifier was reported to diagnose cytomegalovirus status with high specificity and sensitivity in both the original cohort and the validation cohort. Linkage disequilibrium might explain the correlated functional status among segregating V segments, but an unknown experimental factor could not be ruled out. Only TCR beta chains were sequenced in this cohort, and the absence of alpha or paired-chain data limited detectable features. Presence/absence analyses assumed roughly uniform sequencing depth across donors, an assumption that may not hold. The sequencing pipeline was judged likely to have produced a cluster of highly shared sequence variants as a technical artifact. In a later genetic analysis, fewer N-insertions in productive TCRs were reported among donors in an Asian-associated ancestry cluster than the roughly 700-donor mean. Some IMGT-functional V segments, including TRBV6-2 and TRBV6-3, could not be distinguished by the 87-base-pair reads and were therefore excluded. When HLA alleles, especially DR and DQ, strongly co-occurred, attributing TCR associations to individual alleles was difficult. In a later analysis, several top co-occurrence clusters were reported to appear linked to parvovirus B19, influenza, CMV and Epstein-Barr virus. The authors suggested that the approach could potentially be extended to other disease states and immunological phenotypes. A total of 164 TCR beta chains were listed by the study as associated with cytomegalovirus. While some public TCRs were present in many individuals, most TCR sequences turned up only very rarely across donors. An association between a missense DCLRE1C variant and V-gene and J-gene trimming of TCR beta chains was found in a later genetic analysis and replicated in an independent cohort. In a later analysis, the rate of TCR association differed among HLA loci, with DRB1 alleles having the most associated TCRs and HLA-C alleles having the fewest. A further reported finding was that TCR beta sequences accurately predicted the HLA-A and HLA-B alleles for most subjects in the first cohort. Specific HLA alleles were associated with 15,000 to 20,000 TCR beta sequences at a false discovery rate of 0.05 in a later analysis. Because HLA typing was missing for some donors at each locus, association tests included only the typed subset. Broadly in line with IMGT annotations, most TCR beta V segments showed up in productive rearrangements about 87% or about 30% of the time in an earlier analysis of approximately 600 of the donors. Three of the identified cytomegalovirus-associated TCR beta chains were confirmed in vitro to be specific for cytomegalovirus antigens. Compared with equally common non-associated chains, HLA-associated TCR beta chains in a later analysis were more clonally expanded and had lower generation probabilities. CMV serostatus was the only immune exposure information available for the cohort.

The cysteine opens and the phenylalanine closes a CDR3 of 14 amino acids. Of all the DNA, just the CDR3 is kept, 42 bases in frame from base 1. The CDR1 and CDR2 encoded by the germline V gene are SGHDT and YYEEEE. The germline V and J ends show losses of 3 bases and 2 bases respectively, and no gene match explains 1 base of the junction. In total, 600 or so healthy bone marrow donors made up the cohort. All cohort members were sampled while nominally healthy, although unrecorded immune exposures were likely present. The donor tested CMV seropositive, placing the donor among the roughly 270 seropositive members of the cohort. Each donor provided a peripheral blood sample, and peripheral blood mononuclear cells were used for TCR beta sequencing. The Qiagen DNeasy Blood Extraction Kit was used to extract genomic DNA from the blood cell samples. Comments on this clone: The clone's antigen remains unknown. Qualities for individual bases were not recorded, and no much larger clone is one base off.

The library was made by the immunoSEQ multiplex PCR assay. For the multiplex PCR, a mixture combining 60 forward primers for TCR Vbeta segments and 13 reverse primers for TCR Jbeta segments was used. The CDR3 region of rearranged TCR beta genes was amplified from genomic DNA by a multiplex PCR assay. Amplified TCR beta libraries were sequenced as 87-base-pair reads on the Illumina HiSeq System. The authors' pipeline ran thus. Across the 670 or so repertoires, a later analysis counted approximately 75 million unique TCR beta chains, roughly 11 million of which were shared by at least two donors. Raw reads were error-corrected and collapsed into unique sequences with a nearest-neighbor algorithm that merged closely related sequences to remove PCR and sequencing errors. To assign V, D and J gene segments, CDR3 sequences were aligned to IMGT reference sequences. For a sequence to be retained, at least a six-nucleotide match to both a V gene segment and a J gene segment was required. A rearrangement counted as productive if the CDR3 had no stop codons and remained in frame with V and J, and every other rearrangement counted as non-productive. Following IMGT convention, CDR3 was defined as the stretch from the second conserved V-encoded cysteine up to the conserved J-encoded phenylalanine. In an earlier analysis of around 540 of the donors, sequences lacking an unambiguous match to a single V gene segment were excluded. In an earlier analysis of 587 of the donors, a V segment was called functional when productive rearrangements were above 56.7%, and segregating when the standard deviation between donors exceeded 5%. A statistical classification framework was built to diagnose cytomegalovirus status from the catalog of TCR beta chain sequences. In a later analysis, V and J genes were assigned by comparing TCR nucleotide sequences against IMGT/GENE-DB human TR gene sequences. The TCRdist pipeline was used in a later analysis to assign CDR3 sequences and most-parsimonious VDJ recombination scenarios. In a later analysis, each TCR beta chain was defined by its CDR3 amino acid sequence together with its V-gene family, and reads without a unique V-gene family were excluded. A later analysis removed nearly 600 highly shared, low-generation-probability nucleotide sequences to deal with suspected cross-contamination and a sequencing artifact. In a later analysis, a clonal expansion index for each public chain was calculated from normalized within-repertoire ranks of inferred template counts. In a later analysis, generation probabilities were computed using a VDJ recombination model fitted to out-of-frame rearrangements, and the results were checked against IGoR. Hypergeometric tests were used in a later analysis to score TCR-TCR, TCR-HLA and TCR-CMV co-occurrence, with a repertoire-size bias correction applied to the TCR pairs. To estimate false discovery rates, a later analysis permuted the HLA or CMV assignments 20 times. In a later analysis, co-occurring TCRs were grouped using DBSCAN, with TCRdist sequence similarity added in when clustering inside HLA-allele-positive subsets. Co-occurrence clustering excluded repertoires with fewer than 30,000 or more than 120,000 public chains, plus five with anomalous nucleotide sharing. This immuneACCESS table, as held by TCRdb, lists in-frame sequences with V and J called but not all clones. Of the missing ones, under half trace to an unresolved V gene in checked studies; the others have no known cause. V, J and clone size derive from that table, while D and trimming were established from the DNA sequence. The sample table shows under 250,000 clones, and about 80% are seen once. The ten largest clonotypes hold around 6% of the sample.

In this chain, TRBV5-6 is recombined with TRBJ2-7; a stretch of 11 junction bases matches TRBD1. The specimen sequenced was PBMCs. The sequence was collected from a man in his forties in good health and CMV-seropositive. The bases are TGTGCCAGCAGCTCGGGACAGGGGGCCTACGAGCAGTACTTC. It is translated as CASSSGQGAYEQYF.